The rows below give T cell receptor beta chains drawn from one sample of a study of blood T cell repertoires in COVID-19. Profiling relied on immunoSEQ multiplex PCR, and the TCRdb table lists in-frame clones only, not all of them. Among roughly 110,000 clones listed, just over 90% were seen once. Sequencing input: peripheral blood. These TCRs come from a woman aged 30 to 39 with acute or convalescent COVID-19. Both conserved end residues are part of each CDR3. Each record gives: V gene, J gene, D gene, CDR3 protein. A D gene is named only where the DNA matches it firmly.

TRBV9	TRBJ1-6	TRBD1	CASSPETGDSSPLHF
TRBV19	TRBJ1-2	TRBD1	CASRETGQNYGYTF
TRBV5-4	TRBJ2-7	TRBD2	CASSFIGGVSYEQYF
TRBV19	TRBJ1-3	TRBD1	CASRRDSLSGNTIYF
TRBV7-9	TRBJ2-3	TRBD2	CASSLGLAGVGDTQYF
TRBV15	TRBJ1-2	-	CATSRPLWRGDDGYTF
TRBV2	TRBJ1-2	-	CASSRDYPAF
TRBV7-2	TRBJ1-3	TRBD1	CASSQGQTPGNTIYF
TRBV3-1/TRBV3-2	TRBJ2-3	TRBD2	CASSQDRLAGGTTTPPDTQYF
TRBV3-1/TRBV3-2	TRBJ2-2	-	CASSQWAGTGTTRGDTGELFF
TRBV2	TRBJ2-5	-	CASSIGERETQYF
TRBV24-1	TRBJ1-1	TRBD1	CATSSPPGQGARTEAFF
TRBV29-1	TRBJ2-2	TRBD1	CSVAGTGRSGADTGELFF
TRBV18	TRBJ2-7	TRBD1	CASSPRDRESSYEQYF
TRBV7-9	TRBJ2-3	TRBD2	CASSLRTSGGWTDTQYF
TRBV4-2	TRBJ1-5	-	CASSQDLSSNQPQHF
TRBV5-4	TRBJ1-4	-	CASSLWANEKLFF
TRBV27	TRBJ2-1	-	CASREDSYNEQFF
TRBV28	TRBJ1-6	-	CASSPTGGGMSSYNSPLHF
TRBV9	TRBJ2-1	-	CASSAGGGRGTYNEQFF
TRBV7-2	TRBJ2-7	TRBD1	CASSLRSGGAHEQYF
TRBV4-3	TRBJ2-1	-	CASSQDQSGYNEQFF
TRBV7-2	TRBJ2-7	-	CASRTDSSYEQYF